The 22 T cell receptor beta chains below come from one sample, sequenced in a study of Ad26.COV2.S vaccination and SARS-CoV-2 variants. Some clones are missing from TCRdb's copy, which holds only in-frame ones; the method was immunoSEQ multiplex PCR. This sample has approximately 400,000 clones, with roughly 80% found just once. The treatment here: roughly 19 received Ad26.COV2.S at low or high dose, single or two shots; several received placebo; per-sample allocation not given. Sampling took place 63 days after the first vaccine or placebo injection. Sequences were derived from peripheral blood, sampled in a trial of Ad26.COV2.S vaccine versus placebo. The receptor source for this set is a person between 18 and 65 years old who received the Ad26.COV2.S COVID-19 vaccine or a placebo.

V is TRBV6-1 and J is TRBJ2-3; no definite D call. Germline-derived CDR1 and CDR2 are MNHNS and SASEGT. This CDR3 is 13 amino acids long. Trimming left V 2 bases short and J 10 bases short, with 13 bases between. Written as DNA, the CDR3 is TGTGCCAGCAGTGAAACTGGCCAGACGTCGCAGTATTTT. The encoded protein is CASSETGQTSQYF.

The rearrangement links TRBV9 to TRBJ2-2; tentatively, D is TRBD2 (6 bases). CDR1 is SGDLS, CDR2 YYNGEE, per germline. CDR3 length: 17 residues. Trimming left V 1 base short and J 1 base short, with 14 bases between. The CDR3 DNA reads as TGTGCCAGCAGCGTACGTCGGGAGAGGGGGAACACCGGGGAGCTGTTTTTT. This gives the protein CASSVRRERGNTGELFF. Full variable domain (remainder filled in from reference TRBV9 and TRBJ2-2): DSGVTQTPKHLITATGQRVTLRCSPRSGDLSVYWYQQSLDQGLQFLIQYYNGEERAKGNILERFSAQQFPDLHSELNLSSLELGDSALYFCASSVRRERGNTGELFFGEGSRLTVL.

V gene TRBV12-3 or TRBV12-4 combines with J gene TRBJ1-6; D is ambiguous. With 0 bases removed from V and 6 bases from J, the gap between germline ends came to 3 bases. This CDR3 spans 13 amino acids. The CDR3 DNA is TGTGCCAGCAGTTTAGCGCGTAATTCACCCCTCCACTTT. It translates to CASSLARNSPLHF.

The V call is TRBV2, the J call TRBJ1-1; the D is unclear. Trimming shortened V by 6 bases and J by 4 bases, and 12 bases separated the two germline ends. Germline CDR1 reads SNHLY; CDR2 reads FYNNEI. The length of the CDR3 is 13 residues. CDR3: CASREFPATEAFF. CDR3 in DNA: TGTGCCAGCAGGGAATTCCCCGCCACTGAAGCTTTCTTT.

The chain combines TRBV4-3 with TRBJ2-3, with 7 bases aligning to TRBD1. Trimming removed 3 bases from V and 3 bases from J; junction bases left unmatched: 9. Germline values: CDR1 LGHNA, CDR2 YSLEER. There are 16 residues in the CDR3. DNA for the CDR3: TGCGCCAGCAGCCACCCGACAGGGTCAGGGACAGATACGCAGTATTTT. This sequence encodes CASSHPTGSGTDTQYF.

This clone appeared once. The chain is built from TRBV11-2 and TRBJ1-5; D might be TRBD1 (5 bases). Germline V gene lookup returns CDR1 SGHAT and CDR2 FQNNGV. The CDR3 loop spans 13 amino acids. Between the trimmed V and J ends, which lost 8 bases and 0 bases, there was a span of 8 bases. Here the CDR3 reads CASSRVSNQPQHF. CDR3 DNA sequence: TGTGCCAGCTCCAGGGTTAGCAATCAGCCCCAGCATTTT.

This chain links TRBV19 with TRBJ1-2, with D hard to call. This CDR3 region has 15 residues. V gave up 3 bases and J gave up 1 base, with 12 bases separating them. Per the germline V gene, CDR1 is LNHDA and CDR2 is SQIVND (reference sequence). Here the CDR3 reads CASSIPGRGNYGYTF. As DNA, the CDR3 is TGTGCCAGTAGTATCCCAGGCCGAGGTAACTATGGCTACACCTTC.

The V gene is TRBV6-5, the J gene TRBJ2-1, with 7 bases identical to TRBD1. This CDR3 is built from 14 residues. CDR1 is MNHEY, CDR2 SVGAGI, per germline. J lost 0 bases, V lost 8 bases, and 4 bases had no gene match. For the CDR3, the DNA is TGTGCCAGCCGGACAGGTCACTCCTACAATGAGCAGTTCTTC. This gives the protein CASRTGHSYNEQFF.

This sequence joins TRBV6-5 and TRBJ2-1; perhaps D is TRBD1 or TRBD2 (5 bases each). V lost 7 bases and J 0 bases, leaving 13 bases between the germline ends. The CDR3 totals 15 residues. CDR1 and CDR2 (germline): MNHEY, SVGAGI. CDR3 region: CASNRGRSSYNEQFF. The DNA of the CDR3 is TGTGCCAGCAATAGGGGACGGAGCTCCTACAATGAGCAGTTCTTC.

The V and J genes are TRBV27 and TRBJ2-5; 10 bases align to TRBD1. V lost 6 bases, J lost 3 bases, and 7 bases stayed unmatched. Germline values: CDR1 MNHEY, CDR2 SMNVEV (reference sequence). The CDR3 contains 15 residues. CDR3 residues: CASSHLGTGEETQYF. DNA for the CDR3: TGTGCCAGCAGCCATCTTGGGACAGGGGAAGAGACCCAGTACTTC.

The chain employs TRBV4-2 and TRBJ2-2; a weak D match, TRBD2 (5 bases). Per the germline V gene, CDR1 is LGHNA and CDR2 is YNFKEQ. This CDR3 is built from 15 residues. Trimming removed 4 bases at V and 2 bases at J, with 11 bases between. Here the CDR3 reads CASSLFGGNTGELFF. The CDR3 bases are TGTGCCAGCAGCCTTTTCGGAGGAAACACCGGGGAGCTGTTTTTT.

The chain combines TRBV21-1 with TRBJ1-5. TRBV21-1 is listed as a pseudogene. The CDR3 length is 19 residues. CDR3 region: CASSKAATHTGVDNQPQHF. The CDR3 DNA follows: TGTGCCAGCAGCAAAGCAGCTACCCACACGGGGGTCGACAATCAGCCCCAGCATTTT.

V usage is TRBV7-3 and J usage is TRBJ2-7, with TRBD2 matching 12 bases. V was pared by 6 bases and J by 2 bases, with 5 bases of the junction left unmatched. This CDR3 comprises 15 residues. The germline CDR1 and CDR2 sequences are SGHTA and FQGTGA. The CDR3 bases are TGTGCCAGCAGTTGGACTAGCGGGGTTCCCTACGAGCAGTACTTC. This sequence encodes CASSWTSGVPYEQYF.

This sequence joins TRBV10-3 and TRBJ1-2, with a weak D call TRBD1 (6 bases). Germline CDR1 reads ENHRY; CDR2 reads SYGVKD. The CDR3 has 13 amino acids. V was pared by 9 bases and J by 1 base, with 12 bases between. CDR3: CAIVRDINYGYTF. Here the CDR3 DNA reads TGTGCCATTGTCCGGGACATTAACTATGGCTACACCTTC.

The chain is built from TRBV18 and TRBJ1-5, with 8 bases matching TRBD1. The CDR3 is 15 residues long. CDR1 and CDR2 (germline): KGHSH, LQKENI. The trim removed 6 bases at V and 4 bases at J, leaving 8 bases unmatched. CDR3 sequence (DNA): TGTGCCAGCTCCCCCGGACAGGGCTCAAATCAGCCCCAGCATTTT. Translation gives CASSPGQGSNQPQHF.

V usage is TRBV6-5 and J usage is TRBJ1-5, with 7 bases that match TRBD1. The CDR3 has 13 residues. The V segment lost 4 bases and the J segment 7 bases; nucleotides outside the gene matches: 4. The germline V gene has CDR1 MNHEY and CDR2 SVGAGI. The CDR3 protein is CASSLQGMQPQHF. The CDR3 DNA sequence: TGTGCCAGCAGTTTACAGGGGATGCAGCCCCAGCATTTT.

The chain uses TRBV11-3 and TRBJ2-3; D possibly corresponds to TRBD2 (6 bases). The CDR3 has 16 residues. V lost 1 base to trimming and J lost 6 bases, with 17 bases between them. The V gene's germline CDR1 is SGHNT and CDR2 YENEEA. The DNA for the CDR3 is TGTGCCAGCAGCTTAGTCCGCGGGGCCCCTGGGGATACGCAGTATTTT. It is translated as CASSLVRGAPGDTQYF.

The V gene is TRBV6-1, the J gene TRBJ1-4, with D unclear. The CDR3 covers 16 residues. V was shortened by 4 bases and J by 0 bases, with 12 bases between the two germline ends. CDR1 MNHNS and CDR2 SASEGT come from the germline V gene. CDR3 in DNA: TGTGCCAGCAGTGCGACCTTGGTCACAACTAATGAAAAACTGTTTTTT. Translated, it gives CASSATLVTTNEKLFF.

This clone was detected a few times. The chain recombines TRBV3-1 (or the pseudogene TRBV3-2) with TRBJ2-5; D is perhaps TRBD2 (5 bases). Germline loops: CDR1 LGHDT, CDR2 YNNKEL (reference sequence). The V end was cut by 4 bases, the J end by 6 bases, with 15 bases between. The CDR3 runs to 14 residues. This chain's CDR3 is CASSPYLDGKTQYF. In DNA, the CDR3 is TGTGCCAGCAGCCCGTACCTGGACGGGAAGACCCAGTACTTC.

V usage is TRBV11-1 and J usage is TRBJ2-3; TRBD2 matches at 7 bases. The CDR3 has 15 amino acids. The V segment lost 1 base and the J segment 8 bases; nucleotides outside the gene matches: 9. Germline V gene sequence: CDR1 SGHAT, CDR2 FQDESV (reference sequence). The CDR3 nucleotides are TGTGCCAGCAGCTTAGACCGCCGGGGGAGGGGTACGCAGTATTTT. This codes for CASSLDRRGRGTQYF.

The V call is TRBV7-9, the J call TRBJ2-2, with D possibly TRBD2 on 5 matching bases. This CDR3 has 14 residues. The V gene lost 5 bases and the J gene lost 1 base, with 8 bases spanning the gap. Germline lookup yields CDR1 SEHNR and CDR2 FQNEAQ (reference sequence). The CDR3 region is CASSIGLNTGELFF. In DNA, the CDR3 is TGTGCCAGCAGCATCGGACTGAACACCGGGGAGCTGTTTTTT.

This rearrangement joins TRBV29-1 to TRBJ1-1, with unresolved D. CDR3 length: 12 residues. Germline V gives CDR1 SQVTM, CDR2 ANQGSEA. The V and J ends lost 7 bases and 8 bases respectively, with 17 bases between them. The CDR3 DNA reads as TGCAGCGCCCGTCCCGACGGCCCAGAAGCTTTCTTT. Translating gives CSARPDGPEAFF. Supplemented by reference TRBV29-1 and TRBJ1-1, the full variable domain reads SAVISQKPSRDICQRGTSLTIQCQVDSQVTMMFWYRQQPGQSLTLIATANQGSEATYESGFVIDKFPISRPNLTFSTLTVSNMSPEDSSIYLCSARPDGPEAFFGQGTRLTVV.